This TCR beta chain was sequenced during a study of patients and donors after allogeneic stem cell transplantation. The CDR3 covers 18 residues. CDR1 and CDR2 (germline): MGHRA, YSYEKL. The V and J ends lost 4 bases and 0 bases, in that order; junction bases with no gene match: 8. TCRdb itself ran the RT-PCR reads through MiXCR, one entry per CDR3 protein. Counted here are about 150,000 distinct CDR3 sequences, approximately 40% occurring once; the ten biggest clones make up 50%. V usage is TRBV4-1 and J usage is TRBJ2-2, with 10 bases lining up with TRBD1. The TCR originated in a human donor who was either an allogeneic HSCT recipient or a stem cell or donor lymphocyte infusion donor (not recorded which). It is not recorded whose cells these are; they may come from a transplant donor. The specimen sequenced was blood, either unsorted or a sorted T cell fraction (not recorded which). As DNA, the CDR3 is TGCGCCAGCAGCCTAAGGGACAGGGGATACGCGAACACCGGGGAGCTGTTTTTT. Translating gives CASSLRDRGYANTGELFF.